These 28 T cell receptor beta chains originate from one sample sequenced in a study of cytomegalovirus exposure and HLA in healthy donors. The repertoire was sequenced with immunoSEQ multiplex PCR; TCRdb's copy has only in-frame clones and lacks some. The table includes about 120,000 clones, 85% detected once. Material: PBMCs. The receptor source for this set is a woman in her twenties or thirties in good health and CMV-seronegative.

The chain employs TRBV7-8 and TRBJ1-5; a weak D match, TRBD1 (5 bases). The germline V and J ends were trimmed by 2 bases and 1 base, with 15 bases remaining between them. The germline V gene has CDR1 SGHVS and CDR2 FQNEAQ. The length of the CDR3 is 17 residues. The CDR3 region has the DNA TGTGCCAGCAGCTTATCCGGGACTCCTCGGAGCAATCAGCCCCAGCATTTT. Translated: CASSLSGTPRSNQPQHF.

V is TRBV13 and J is TRBJ1-2; TRBD1 might be the D (5 bases). The germline gives CDR1 PRHDT, CDR2 FYEKMQ (reference sequence). Trimming took off 0 bases at V and 2 bases at J, with 10 bases between the two ends. This CDR3 comprises 15 residues. The CDR3 region is CASSLGGGRNYGYTF. CDR3 in DNA: TGTGCCAGCAGCTTAGGCGGGGGGAGGAACTATGGCTACACCTTC.

This clone showed up just once. This rearrangement joins TRBV7-2 to TRBJ1-4; 9 nucleotides align to TRBD1. The germline CDR1 and CDR2 sequences are SGHTA and FQGNSA. CDR3 size: 15 residues. Trimming cost V 1 base and J 5 bases; bases outside gene matches: 2. CDR3 sequence: CASSLEGQGNEKLFF. The CDR3 bases are TGTGCCAGCAGCTTAGAGGGACAGGGAAATGAAAAACTGTTTTTT.

The J gene is TRBJ1-5, the V gene TRBV19; possibly TRBD1 for D (6 bases). Trimming left V 4 bases short and J 6 bases short, with 19 bases between. The CDR3 is 16 residues long. Looked up from germline, CDR1 is LNHDA and CDR2 is SQIVND (reference sequence). For the CDR3, the DNA is TGTGCCAGTAGTAATCACGTTGGGGGGGGCATTCAGCCCCAGCATTTT. Amino acid sequence: CASSNHVGGGIQPQHF. Full variable domain (remainder filled in from reference TRBV19 and TRBJ1-5): DGGITQSPKYLFRKEGQNVTLSCEQNLNHDAMYWYRQDPGQGLRLIYYSQIVNDFQKGDIAEGYSVSREKKESFPLTVTSAQKNPTAFYLCASSNHVGGGIQPQHFGDGTRLSIL.

V gene TRBV6-6 combines with J gene TRBJ2-5; possible D gene TRBD1, 6 bases. V lost 6 bases, J lost 1 base, and 15 bases lay in between. This CDR3 region has 15 residues. Germline V gives CDR1 MNHNY, CDR2 SVGAGI (reference sequence). CDR3 sequence reads: CASSRRTAPQETQYF. CDR3 DNA: TGTGCCAGCAGCCGTCGGACAGCACCCCAAGAGACCCAGTACTTC.

V is TRBV19 and J is TRBJ1-2; 7 nucleotides agree with TRBD1. V shed 3 bases, J shed 7 bases, and the junction held 5 bases outside the gene matches. The CDR3 is 13 residues long. Germline V CDR1 and CDR2: LNHDA, SQIVND (reference sequence). The CDR3 DNA is TGTGCCAGTAGTATTGGGGACAGCGTTGGCTACACCTTC. Protein sequence: CASSIGDSVGYTF.

This clone has only one observation. The chain uses TRBV6-5 and TRBJ1-3; weak D call: TRBD1 (6 bases). V dropped 0 bases and J dropped 4 bases, with 10 bases sitting between them. The germline gives CDR1 MNHEY, CDR2 SVGAGI. CDR3 length: 15 amino acids. In DNA, the CDR3 is TGTGCCAGCAGTTACTCGGGGGACAAAGGAAACACCATATATTTT. This codes for CASSYSGDKGNTIYF.

This clone was counted between two and nine times. The chain carries TRBV7-2 and TRBJ2-1, with 8 bases fitting TRBD2. The CDR3 runs to 16 residues. Germline V lookup: CDR1 SGHTA, CDR2 FQGNSA. V lost 2 bases to trimming and J lost 8 bases; unmatched junction nucleotides: 11. CDR3 region: CASSLQRTGGRDEQFF. In DNA, the CDR3 is TGTGCCAGCAGCTTACAGCGTACGGGGGGGCGGGATGAGCAGTTCTTC.

This chain links TRBV5-1 with TRBJ2-3; TRBD2 matches 7 bases. The CDR3 is 16 residues long. CDR1 SGHRS and CDR2 YFSETQ come from the germline V gene. V shed 4 bases and J 2 bases; nucleotides not matched to a gene: 10. The CDR3 sequence is CASSPAGGDHTDTQYF. The CDR3, as DNA: TGCGCCAGCAGCCCCGCTGGGGGGGACCACACAGATACGCAGTATTTT.

The gene calls are TRBV7-2 and TRBJ2-5, with D hard to call. Trimming left V 2 bases short and J 2 bases short, with 12 bases between. This CDR3 is built from 15 residues. Per the germline V gene, CDR1 is SGHTA and CDR2 is FQGNSA. The CDR3: CASSLKRNLQETQYF. DNA of the CDR3: TGTGCCAGCAGCTTAAAGAGGAACCTTCAAGAGACCCAGTACTTC.

The J gene is TRBJ2-2, the V gene TRBV29-1; the match to TRBD1 covers 8 bases. The germline V gene has CDR1 SQVTM and CDR2 ANQGSEA. The CDR3 extends over 11 amino acids. This CDR3 is CSYRGAGELFF. The CDR3 DNA reads TGCAGTTACAGGGGGGCCGGGGAGCTGTTTTTT.

This clone has only one observation. The chain links TRBV7-8 to TRBJ2-1, with 9 positions matching TRBD1. V trimming: 4 bases; J trimming: 8 bases; junction bases outside the gene matches: 12. Germline V gene data show CDR1 as SGHVS and CDR2 as FQNEAQ. The CDR3 has 16 residues. The CDR3: CASSSSPGQGFDEQFF. CDR3 sequence (DNA): TGTGCCAGCAGCTCCTCCCCGGGACAGGGTTTCGATGAGCAGTTCTTC.

The chain combines TRBV4-1 with TRBJ1-3, with TRBD1 matching 7 bases. Looked up from germline, CDR1 is MGHRA and CDR2 is YSYEKL. The CDR3 covers 16 residues. Losses at the gene ends were 4 bases for V and 4 bases for J; bases not matched to a gene: 10. CDR3 residues: CASSLQTGVRGNTIYF. The CDR3 DNA sequence: TGCGCCAGCAGCCTACAAACAGGGGTGAGAGGAAACACCATATATTTT.

The chain combines TRBV15 with TRBJ1-4; D is possibly TRBD1 (6 bases). Germline lookup yields CDR1 LNHNV and CDR2 YYDKDF (reference sequence). This CDR3 spans 17 amino acids. With 2 bases removed from V and 1 base from J, the gap between germline ends came to 14 bases. The CDR3 bases are TGTGCCACCAGCAGACCCTTACACAGGGTAACTAATGAAAAACTGTTTTTT. Its protein product is CATSRPLHRVTNEKLFF.

This sequence joins TRBV19 and TRBJ1-3; TRBD1 is a possible D gene (6 bases). CDR3 size: 16 residues. V lost 8 bases and J 0 bases, leaving 17 bases between the germline ends. Germline-derived CDR1 and CDR2 are LNHDA and SQIVND (reference sequence). The CDR3 nucleotides are TGTGCCAGTTCCTACTACAGGGAGTCCTCTGGAAACACCATATATTTT. This translates into CASSYYRESSGNTIYF.

This clone came up a few times. This chain joins TRBV6-1 and TRBJ1-6, with D possibly being TRBD1 (6 bases). Trimming shortened V by 8 bases and J by 6 bases, and 14 bases separated the two germline ends. This CDR3 is built from 14 residues. Germline V lookup: CDR1 MNHNS, CDR2 SASEGT. CDR3 coding DNA: TGTGCCAGCGGCCACAGGGTGGGTAATTCACCCCTCCACTTT. It yields the protein CASGHRVGNSPLHF.

The gene calls are TRBV4-2 and TRBJ1-1, with 8 nucleotides matching TRBD1. Germline CDR1 and CDR2: LGHNA and YNFKEQ. The CDR3 has 18 residues. V lost 3 bases, J lost 4 bases, and 16 bases stayed unmatched. CDR3 nucleotides: TGTGCCAGCAGCCAGGAACCTGGGGGCAGGGGGCAAGGCACTGAAGCTTTCTTT. This encodes CASSQEPGGRGQGTEAFF.

J is TRBJ2-7 and V is TRBV5-1, with 7 bases that match TRBD1. The CDR3 spans 14 residues. CDR1 and CDR2 (germline): SGHRS, YFSETQ. The V and J ends lost 5 bases and 3 bases, in that order; junction bases with no gene match: 8. In DNA form, the CDR3 reads TGCGCCAGCAGACCCGGACAGGCGATCTACGAGCAGTACTTC. This sequence encodes CASRPGQAIYEQYF.

V usage is TRBV30 and J usage is TRBJ2-5; D is undetermined. This CDR3 is built from 14 residues. V was pared by 3 bases and J by 5 bases, with 16 bases between. The germline V gene has CDR1 GTSNPN and CDR2 SVGIG (reference sequence). DNA of the CDR3: TGTGCCTGGAGCTTTTTATCGGGTCGGGAGACCCAGTACTTC. This codes for CAWSFLSGRETQYF.

This clone was seen ten or more times. The chain has TRBV15 and TRBJ2-3, with no clear D. The length of the CDR3 is 13 residues. Germline CDR1 reads LNHNV; CDR2 reads YYDKDF (reference sequence). V was pared by 2 bases and J by 2 bases, with 5 bases between. The CDR3 reads CATSRSYTDTQYF. CDR3 bases: TGTGCCACCAGCAGATCCTACACAGATACGCAGTATTTT.

This clone was seen only once. The rearrangement links TRBV21-1 to TRBJ2-3; the D call of TRBD1 is as the table states it, not checked on the DNA. TRBV21-1 is termed a pseudogene. The CDR3 is 15 amino acids. The CDR3 region is CASSKEGVSTDTQYF. The CDR3 coding sequence is TGTGCCAGCAGCAAAGAGGGGGTGAGCACAGATACGCAGTATTTT.

The chain carries TRBV12-5 and TRBJ1-2, with a weak D call TRBD1 (6 bases). Trimming removed 3 bases from V and 0 bases from J, with 20 bases in between. CDR1 LGHNT and CDR2 FRNRAP come from the germline V gene. There are 18 residues in the CDR3. The CDR3 DNA sequence: TGTGCTAGTGGTTTCTCCACAGTCGGACAGCTACCTAACTATGGCTACACCTTC. Translated: CASGFSTVGQLPNYGYTF.

The chain couples TRBV2 to TRBJ2-3; perhaps TRBD2 as D (6 bases). The germline CDR1 and CDR2 sequences are SNHLY and FYNNEI. The CDR3 totals 16 residues. Trimming cost V 2 bases and J 3 bases, with 15 bases left between them. The chain's CDR3 is CASSERPAGRTDTQYF. Written as DNA, the CDR3 is TGTGCCAGCAGTGAAAGGCCAGCCGGGAGAACAGATACGCAGTATTTT.

This chain links TRBV6-5 with TRBJ1-1; 9 bases are a match to TRBD1. Germline assignment: CDR1 MNHEY and CDR2 SVGAGI. The V gene end was trimmed by 2 bases and the J gene end by 1 base; junction bases not matched to a gene: 5. The CDR3 is made up of 16 amino acids. The CDR3 sequence: CASSYRQGVRNTEAFF. CDR3 nucleotides: TGTGCCAGCAGTTACCGACAGGGGGTGAGGAACACTGAAGCTTTCTTT.

This clone appeared a single time. V usage is TRBV6-1 and J usage is TRBJ2-2; 7 positions agree with TRBD2. The CDR3 is made up of 15 amino acids. Trimming removed 6 bases from V and 6 bases from J; junction bases left unmatched: 10. The V gene's germline CDR1 is MNHNS and CDR2 SASEGT. The CDR3 sequence is CASSPRVGRAGELFF. CDR3 in DNA: TGTGCCAGCAGCCCCAGGGTAGGGAGGGCCGGGGAGCTGTTTTTT.

This chain links TRBV29-1 with TRBJ2-1, with 11 bases aligning to TRBD2. Germline CDR1 is SQVTM and CDR2 is ANQGSEA. This CDR3 has 16 amino acids. Trimming cost V 3 bases and J 4 bases; bases outside gene matches: 8. CDR3 residues: CSVDLAGGLRYNEQFF. In DNA form, the CDR3 reads TGCAGCGTTGATTTAGCGGGGGGGCTCAGGTACAATGAGCAGTTCTTC.

The rearrangement uses TRBV12-5 and TRBJ2-2; D might be TRBD2 (6 bases). CDR3 size: 16 residues. The V end lost 5 bases, the J end lost 0 bases, and 13 bases lay between the germline ends. The germline gives CDR1 LGHNT, CDR2 FRNRAP. This chain's CDR3 is CASGRTGVSNTGELFF. As DNA, the CDR3 is TGTGCTAGTGGTCGCACGGGGGTTTCGAACACCGGGGAGCTGTTTTTT.

The CDR3 reads CAWSDRDPYNSPLHF. CDR3 coding DNA: TGTGCCTGGAGTGACAGGGACCCCTATAATTCACCCCTCCACTTT. The chain combines TRBV30 with TRBJ1-6; TRBD1 might be the D (6 bases). Trimming pared 1 base from V and 2 bases from J, leaving 9 bases between. CDR3 size: 15 residues. From germline, CDR1 is GTSNPN and CDR2 SVGIG (reference sequence).